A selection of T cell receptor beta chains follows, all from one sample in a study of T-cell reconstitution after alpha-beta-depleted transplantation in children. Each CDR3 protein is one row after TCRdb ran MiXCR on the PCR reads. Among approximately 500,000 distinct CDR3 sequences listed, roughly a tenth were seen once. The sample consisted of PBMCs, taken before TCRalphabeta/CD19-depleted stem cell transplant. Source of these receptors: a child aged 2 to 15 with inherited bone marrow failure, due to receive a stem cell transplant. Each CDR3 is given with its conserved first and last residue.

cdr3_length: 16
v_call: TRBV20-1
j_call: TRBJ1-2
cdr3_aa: CSARVLQGAVDYGYTF

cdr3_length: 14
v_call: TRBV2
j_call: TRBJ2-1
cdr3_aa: CASSSDRGSGEQFF

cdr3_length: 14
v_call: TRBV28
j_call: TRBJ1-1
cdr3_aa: CASSLVSPNTEAFF

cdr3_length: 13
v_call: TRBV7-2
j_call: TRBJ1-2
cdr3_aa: CASSLEREGGYTF

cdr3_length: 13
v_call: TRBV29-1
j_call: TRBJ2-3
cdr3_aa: CSVERQTTDTQYF

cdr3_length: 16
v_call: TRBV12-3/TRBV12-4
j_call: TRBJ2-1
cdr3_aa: CASSLTSGRGYNEQFF

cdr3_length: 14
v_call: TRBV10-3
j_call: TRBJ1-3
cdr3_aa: CASGLEVSGNTIYF

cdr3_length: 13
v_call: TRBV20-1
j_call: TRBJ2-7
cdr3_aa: CSAASGAPYEQYF

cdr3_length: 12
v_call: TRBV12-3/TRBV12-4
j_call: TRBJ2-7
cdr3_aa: CASSPALYEQYF

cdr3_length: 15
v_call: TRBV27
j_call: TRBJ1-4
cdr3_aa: CASSLVGQGREKLFF

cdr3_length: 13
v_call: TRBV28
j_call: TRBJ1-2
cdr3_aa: CASSFPAGDGYTF

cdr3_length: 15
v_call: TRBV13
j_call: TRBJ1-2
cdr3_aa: CASSSRDRGNYGYTF

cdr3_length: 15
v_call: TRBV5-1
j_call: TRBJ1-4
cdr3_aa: CASSWAGRIGEKLFF

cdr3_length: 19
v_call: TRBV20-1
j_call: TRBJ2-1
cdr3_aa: CSARDQGAGWEGVLDEQFF

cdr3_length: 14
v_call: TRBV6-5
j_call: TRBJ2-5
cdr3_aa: CASSYGGAGETQYF

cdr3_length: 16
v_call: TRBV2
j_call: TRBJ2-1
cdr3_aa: CASLRGGLSSYNEQFF

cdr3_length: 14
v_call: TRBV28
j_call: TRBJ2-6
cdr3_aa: CASSYRGGANVLTF

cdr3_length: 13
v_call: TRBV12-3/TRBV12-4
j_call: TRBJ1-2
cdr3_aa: CASSSARGYGYTF

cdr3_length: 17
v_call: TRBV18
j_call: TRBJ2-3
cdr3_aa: CASDTHSQDREQDTQYF

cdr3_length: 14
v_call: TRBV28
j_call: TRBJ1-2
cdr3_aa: CASRTGTGAYGYTF

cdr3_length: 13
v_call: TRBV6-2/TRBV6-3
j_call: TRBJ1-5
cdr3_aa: CASTDRSQQPQHF